This TCR beta chain was documented in a study of cytomegalovirus exposure and HLA in healthy donors. Study-level results: There were around 160 TCR beta chains listed as cytomegalovirus-associated. In a later analysis, V- and J-gene trimming of beta chains associated with a DCLRE1C missense variant, replicated independently.

In regard to this clone: The antigen is unknown.

This CDR3 has 15 amino acids. In germline, CDR1 is MNHNS, CDR2 SASEGT. Trimming left V 2 bases short and J 0 bases short, with 11 bases between. The PCR contained 60 Vbeta and 13 Jbeta primers. The table came from immunoSEQ multiplex PCR; TCRdb's copy has only in-frame clones and leaves some out. Among 150,000 to 200,000 clones listed, 55% to 75% were seen once. V usage is TRBV6-1 and J usage is TRBJ2-7, with a tentative D call TRBD1 (5 bases). Sequencing was carried out using PBMCs. This clonotype originated in a human donor in good health. In nucleotides, the CDR3 is TGTGCCAGCAGTGAACACACCACAGGCTCCTACGAGCAGTACTTC. This codes for CASSEHTTGSYEQYF.